This TCR beta chain was obtained from a study of blood T cell repertoires in COVID-19. Overall study context: Acute and convalescent COVID-19 specimens originated in the United States, Italy and Spain. In each case, the material was cDNA or gDNA derived from T cells, B-cell-depleted T cells, or PBMCs.

The ends lost 2 bases at V and 4 bases at J; junction bases unmatched: 4. This CDR3 is built from 15 residues. The germline V gene has CDR1 SNHLY and CDR2 FYNNEI. This table comes from immunoSEQ multiplex PCR, and its TCRdb copy is limited to in-frame clones, with some not included. The sample contains over 200,000 clones, 70% to 90% of which appear only once. The receptor comes from a man at least 80 years old with acute or convalescent COVID-19. This sequence joins TRBV2 and TRBJ2-7; 11 bases align to TRBD1. The sequencing input was peripheral blood. DNA of the CDR3: TGTGCCAGCAGTGAAAGGACAGGGGGCCCATACGAGCAGTACTTC. Its translation: CASSERTGGPYEQYF.